This record concerns one T cell receptor beta chain sequence. Antigen specificity is unknown. CDR3 and TCR beta VDJ profiling relied on genomic DNA as the template. TCRdb called the reads again in MiXCR, with one record for every CDR3 protein. The sample contains some 210,000 distinct CDR3 sequences, over 60% of which appear only once. This entry comes from a study of CD8+CD57+ T cells in acquired aplastic anemia. Across the study: The DNA of sorted CD4+ and CD8+ cells averaged approximately 3.4 ug. Study results and caveats: For CD8+ Simpson's diversity, patients and controls showed no significant difference. Comparison of patients with controls identified roughly 27 shared CD8+ CDR3 sequences.

This receptor was taken from a human donor in good health. The sample taken for sequencing was sorted CD4+, CD8+, or CD8+CD57+ T cells (not recorded which) from PBMCs.

The CDR3 loop is CASSQLPGRESSNEQFF. CDR3 sequence (DNA): TGTGCCAGCAGCCAATTACCCGGGCGGGAGAGCAGCAATGAGCAGTTCTTC. V and J are TRBV3-1 and TRBJ2-1, with 7 bases lining up with TRBD2. In germline, CDR1 is LGHDT, CDR2 YNNKEL (reference sequence). Trimming took 2 bases from V and 6 from J; bases not matched to a gene: 13. There are 17 residues in the CDR3.